This paragraph covers one T cell receptor (beta chain) sequence. The target antigen is unknown. The data derive from a study of shared clonotypes between healthy human individuals. Some clones are missing from TCRdb's copy, which holds only in-frame ones; the method was immunoSEQ multiplex PCR. The sample gives roughly 1,100,000 clones, about 75% of which show up once; about 1.5% is in the top ten. With 6 bases removed from V and 5 bases from J, the gap between germline ends came to 10 bases. Germline V CDR1 and CDR2: SGHNT, YYREEE (reference sequence). This CDR3 comprises 12 residues. Overall study findings and caveats: The rarefaction results pointed to incomplete sorted-subset sequencing despite large depth. Naive CD4 clonotypes overlapped across a few donors at approximately 5.5%.

This receptor was taken from a man between 18 and 35 years old in good health. This rearrangement joins TRBV5-4 to TRBJ2-3; D might be TRBD1 (7 bases). The sequencing sample was made of memory CD4+ T cells sorted from blood. The subset is: CD45RA-negative fraction. CDR3 region: CASTQGGDTQYF. CDR3 sequence (DNA): TGTGCCAGCACCCAGGGGGGAGATACGCAGTATTTT.